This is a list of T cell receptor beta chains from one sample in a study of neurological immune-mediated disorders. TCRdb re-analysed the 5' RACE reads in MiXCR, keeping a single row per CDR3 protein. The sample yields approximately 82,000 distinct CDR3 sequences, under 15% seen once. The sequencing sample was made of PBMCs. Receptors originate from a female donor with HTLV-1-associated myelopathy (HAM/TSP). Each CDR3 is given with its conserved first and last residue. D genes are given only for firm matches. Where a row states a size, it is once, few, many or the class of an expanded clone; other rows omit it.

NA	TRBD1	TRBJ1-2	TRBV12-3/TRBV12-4	CASSLAGRQGARGYVYTF	TGTGCCAGCAGTTTAGCTGGGAGACAGGGGGCGCGGGGCTATGTCTACACCTTC
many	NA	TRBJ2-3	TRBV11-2	CASSLDHSTDTQYF	TGTGCCAGCAGCTTAGATCATAGCACAGATACGCAGTATTTT
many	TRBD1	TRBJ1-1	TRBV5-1	CASSSTGGGGIGNTEAFF	TGCGCCAGCAGCTCCACAGGGGGTGGGGGGATTGGAAACACTGAAGCTTTCTTT
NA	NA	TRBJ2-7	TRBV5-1	CASSLGGQSKANEQYF	TGCGCCAGCAGCTTGGGTGGACAATCTAAGGCCAACGAGCAGTACTTC
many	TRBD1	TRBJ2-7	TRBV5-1	CASSIRTGHEQYF	TGCGCCAGCAGCATCAGGACAGGGCATGAGCAGTACTTC
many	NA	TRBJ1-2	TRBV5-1	CASSIRLLQSPFYGYTF	TGCGCCAGCAGCATTCGACTTCTTCAGAGCCCTTTCTATGGCTACACCTTC
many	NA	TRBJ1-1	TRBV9	CASSVGENTEAFF	TGTGCCAGCAGCGTAGGGGAGAACACTGAAGCTTTCTTT
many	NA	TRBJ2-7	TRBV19	CASSIRWDSTYEQYF	TGTGCCAGTAGTATCCGATGGGACTCCACCTACGAGCAGTACTTC
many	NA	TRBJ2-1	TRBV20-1	CSASRGVGEQFF	TGCAGTGCTAGCAGGGGAGTAGGTGAGCAGTTCTTC
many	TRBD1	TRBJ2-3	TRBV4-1	CASSRARDRDPQYF	TGCGCCAGCAGCCGCGCCCGGGACAGGGATCCGCAGTATTTT
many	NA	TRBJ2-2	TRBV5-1	CASSLVERGNTGELFF	TGCGCCAGCAGCTTGGTCGAAAGGGGGAACACCGGGGAGCTGTTTTTT
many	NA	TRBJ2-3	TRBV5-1	CASSLQGLSTDTQYF	TGCGCCAGCAGCTTGCAGGGGCTGAGCACAGATACGCAGTATTTT
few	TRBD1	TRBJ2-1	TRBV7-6	CASSFGQGARRDEQFF	TGTGCCAGCAGCTTTGGACAGGGGGCTAGGCGGGATGAGCAGTTCTTC
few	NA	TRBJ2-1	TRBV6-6	CASSYSAGANEQFF	TGTGCCAGCAGTTACTCCGCGGGGGCTAATGAGCAGTTCTTC
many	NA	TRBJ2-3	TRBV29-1	CSVEGRGYPRFISTDTQYF	TGCAGCGTTGAAGGTCGGGGCTACCCCCGTTTTATAAGCACAGATACGCAGTATTTT
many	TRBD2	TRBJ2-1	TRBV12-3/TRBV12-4	CASFDRLAGVYNEQFF	TGTGCCAGCTTCGACCGACTAGCGGGAGTTTACAATGAGCAGTTCTTC
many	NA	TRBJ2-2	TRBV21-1	CASSKAEQRTSNTGELFF	TGTGCCAGCAGCAAAGCGGAACAGCGAACCTCGAACACCGGGGAGCTGTTTTTT
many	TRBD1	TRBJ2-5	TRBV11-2	CASSLRRVQGETQYF	TGTGCCAGCAGCCTACGAAGGGTACAGGGGGAGACCCAGTACTTC
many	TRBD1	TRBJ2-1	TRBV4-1	CASSPTVTGDEQFF	TGCGCCAGCAGCCCGACGGTAACAGGGGACGAGCAGTTCTTC
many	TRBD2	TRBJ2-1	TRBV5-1	CASSLLAGVVSNEQFF	TGCGCCAGCAGCCTCTTAGCGGGCGTGGTGTCCAATGAGCAGTTCTTC
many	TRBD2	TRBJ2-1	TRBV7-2	CASSLDGGGNNEQFF	TGTGCCAGCAGCTTAGACGGGGGGGGCAACAATGAGCAGTTCTTC
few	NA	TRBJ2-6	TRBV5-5	CASTLNLTVPRESSGANVLTF	TGTGCCAGCACCCTCAATCTTACGGTCCCCAGGGAAAGCTCTGGGGCCAACGTCCTGACTTTC
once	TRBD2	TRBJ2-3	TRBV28	CASTKMGLAGSDTQYF	TGTGCCAGCACAAAAATGGGACTAGCAGGTTCAGATACGCAGTATTTT
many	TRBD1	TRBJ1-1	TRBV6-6	CASSFTTRTGTGLPPEAFF	TGTGCCAGCAGTTTTACGACTCGCACCGGGACAGGGCTCCCTCCTGAAGCTTTCTTT
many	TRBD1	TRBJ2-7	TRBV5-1	CASSLGQGPYEQYF	TGCGCCAGCAGCTTGGGACAGGGGCCCTACGAGCAGTACTTC
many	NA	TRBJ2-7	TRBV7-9	CASSPHRQAIEQYF	TGTGCCAGCAGCCCTCACCGACAGGCCATTGAGCAGTACTTC
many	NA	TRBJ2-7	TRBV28	CASRQIPYEQYF	TGTGCCAGCAGACAAATACCATACGAGCAGTACTTC
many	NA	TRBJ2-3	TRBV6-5	CASREAGTDTQYF	TGTGCCAGCAGGGAAGCAGGGACAGATACGCAGTATTTT